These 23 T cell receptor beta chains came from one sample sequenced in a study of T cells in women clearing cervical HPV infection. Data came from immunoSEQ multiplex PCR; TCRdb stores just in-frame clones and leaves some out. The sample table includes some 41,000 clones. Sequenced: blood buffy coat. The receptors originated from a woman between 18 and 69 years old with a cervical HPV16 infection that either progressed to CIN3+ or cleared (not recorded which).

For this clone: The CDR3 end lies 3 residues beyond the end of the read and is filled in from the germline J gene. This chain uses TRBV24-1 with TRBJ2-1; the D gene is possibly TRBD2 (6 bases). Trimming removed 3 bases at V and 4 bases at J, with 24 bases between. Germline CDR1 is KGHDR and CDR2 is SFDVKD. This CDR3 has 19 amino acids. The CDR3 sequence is CATSDHFSSLAYPYNEQFF. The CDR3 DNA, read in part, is TGTGCCACCAGTGATCATTTCTCTAGTCTAGCGTATCCGTACAATGAG.

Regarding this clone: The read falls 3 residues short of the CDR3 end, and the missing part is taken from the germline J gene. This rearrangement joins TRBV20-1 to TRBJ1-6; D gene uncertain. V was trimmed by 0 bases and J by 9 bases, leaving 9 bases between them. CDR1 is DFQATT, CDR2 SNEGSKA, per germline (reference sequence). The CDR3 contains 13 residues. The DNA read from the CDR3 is TGCAGTGCTAGAGAGAGGGTGGGTTCACCC. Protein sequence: CSARERVGSP. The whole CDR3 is CSARERVGSPLHF.

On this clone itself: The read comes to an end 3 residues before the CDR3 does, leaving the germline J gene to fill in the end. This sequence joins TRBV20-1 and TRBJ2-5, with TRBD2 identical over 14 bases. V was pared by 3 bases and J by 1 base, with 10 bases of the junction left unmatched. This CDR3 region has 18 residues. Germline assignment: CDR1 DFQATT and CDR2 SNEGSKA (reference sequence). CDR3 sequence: CSASLGTSGRSLQETQYF. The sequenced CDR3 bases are TGCAGTGCTAGCCTGGGGACTAGCGGGAGATCACTCCAAGAGACC.

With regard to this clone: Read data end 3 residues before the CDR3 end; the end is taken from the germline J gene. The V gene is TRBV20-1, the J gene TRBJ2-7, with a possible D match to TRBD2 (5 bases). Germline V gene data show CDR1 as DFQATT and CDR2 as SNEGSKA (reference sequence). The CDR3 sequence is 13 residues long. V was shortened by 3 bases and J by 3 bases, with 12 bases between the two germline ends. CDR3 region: CSARKLADYEQYF. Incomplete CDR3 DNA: TGCAGTGCTAGGAAGCTAGCAGACTACGAG.

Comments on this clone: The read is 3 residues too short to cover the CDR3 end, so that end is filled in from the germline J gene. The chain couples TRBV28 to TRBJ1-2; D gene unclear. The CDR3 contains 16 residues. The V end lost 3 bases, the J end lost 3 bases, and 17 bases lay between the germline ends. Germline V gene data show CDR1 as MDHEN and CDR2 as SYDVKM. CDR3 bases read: TGTGCCAGCAGTTTCATCGGGGATTCACCTCACTATGGC. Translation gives CASSFIGDSPHYG. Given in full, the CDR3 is CASSFIGDSPHYGYTF.

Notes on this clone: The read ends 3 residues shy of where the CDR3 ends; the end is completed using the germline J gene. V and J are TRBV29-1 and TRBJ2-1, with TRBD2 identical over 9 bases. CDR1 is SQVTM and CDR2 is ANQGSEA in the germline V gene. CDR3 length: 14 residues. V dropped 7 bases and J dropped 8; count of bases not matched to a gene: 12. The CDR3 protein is CSATSGLAFDEQFF. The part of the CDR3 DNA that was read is TGCAGCGCTACTTCGGGACTAGCCTTCGATGAG.

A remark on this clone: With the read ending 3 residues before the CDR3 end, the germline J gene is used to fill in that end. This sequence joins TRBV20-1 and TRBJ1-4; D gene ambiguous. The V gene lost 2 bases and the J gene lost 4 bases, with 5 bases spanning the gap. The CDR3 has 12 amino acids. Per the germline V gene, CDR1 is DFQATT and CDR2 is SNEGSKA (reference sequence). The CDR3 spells CSARQNNEKLFF. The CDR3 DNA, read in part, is TGCAGTGCTAGACAGAATAATGAAAAA.

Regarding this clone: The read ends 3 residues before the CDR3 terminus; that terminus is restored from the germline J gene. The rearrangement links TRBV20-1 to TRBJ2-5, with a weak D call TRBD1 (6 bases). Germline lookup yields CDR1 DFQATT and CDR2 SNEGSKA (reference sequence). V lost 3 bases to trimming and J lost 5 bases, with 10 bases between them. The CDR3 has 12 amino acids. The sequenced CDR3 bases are TGCAGTGCTAGTGGGCAGGGGGAGACC. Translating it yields CSASGQGET. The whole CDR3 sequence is CSASGQGETQYF.

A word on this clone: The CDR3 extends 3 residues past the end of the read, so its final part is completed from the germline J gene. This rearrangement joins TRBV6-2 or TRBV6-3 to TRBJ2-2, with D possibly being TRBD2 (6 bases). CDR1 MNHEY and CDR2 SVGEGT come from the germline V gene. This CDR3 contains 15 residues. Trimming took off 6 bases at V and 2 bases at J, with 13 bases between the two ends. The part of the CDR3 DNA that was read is TGTGCCAGCAGACCCAGCGGGTTAAACACCGGGGAG. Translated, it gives CASRPSGLNTGE. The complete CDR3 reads CASRPSGLNTGELFF.

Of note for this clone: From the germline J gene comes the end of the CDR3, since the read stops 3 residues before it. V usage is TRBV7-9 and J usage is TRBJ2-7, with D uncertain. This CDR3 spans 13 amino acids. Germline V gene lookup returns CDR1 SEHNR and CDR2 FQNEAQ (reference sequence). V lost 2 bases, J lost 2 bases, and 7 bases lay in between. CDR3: CASSLSEAYEQYF. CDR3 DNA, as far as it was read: TGTGCCAGCAGCTTATCTGAGGCCTACGAG.

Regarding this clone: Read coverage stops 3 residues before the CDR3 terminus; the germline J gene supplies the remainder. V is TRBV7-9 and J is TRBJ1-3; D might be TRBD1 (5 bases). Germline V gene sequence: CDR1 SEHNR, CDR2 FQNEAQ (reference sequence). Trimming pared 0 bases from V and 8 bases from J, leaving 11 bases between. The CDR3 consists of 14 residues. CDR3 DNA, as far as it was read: TGTGCCAGCAGCTTAGCACGGGGGTTGGACACC. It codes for CASSLARGLDT. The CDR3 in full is CASSLARGLDTIYF.

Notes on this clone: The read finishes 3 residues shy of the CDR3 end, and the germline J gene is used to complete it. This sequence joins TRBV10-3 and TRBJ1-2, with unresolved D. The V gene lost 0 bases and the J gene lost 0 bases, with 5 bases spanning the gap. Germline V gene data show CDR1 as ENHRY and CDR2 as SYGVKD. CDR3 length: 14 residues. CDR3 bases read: TGTGCCATCAGTGAGTCCAGCGCTAACTATGGC. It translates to CAISESSANYG. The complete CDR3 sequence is CAISESSANYGYTF.

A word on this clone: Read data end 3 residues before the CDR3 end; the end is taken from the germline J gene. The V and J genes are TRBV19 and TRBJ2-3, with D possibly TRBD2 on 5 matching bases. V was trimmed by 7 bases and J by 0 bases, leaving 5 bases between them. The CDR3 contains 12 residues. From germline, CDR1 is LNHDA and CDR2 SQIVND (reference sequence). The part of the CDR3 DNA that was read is TGTGCCAGTACGGGGAGCACAGATACG. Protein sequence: CASTGSTDT. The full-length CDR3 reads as CASTGSTDTQYF.

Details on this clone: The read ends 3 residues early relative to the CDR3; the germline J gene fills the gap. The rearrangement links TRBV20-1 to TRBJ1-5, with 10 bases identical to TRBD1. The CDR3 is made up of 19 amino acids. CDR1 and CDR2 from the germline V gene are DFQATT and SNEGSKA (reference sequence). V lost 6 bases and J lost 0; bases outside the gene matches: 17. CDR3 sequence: CSAVPGQGPIGYSNQPQHF. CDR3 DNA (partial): TGCAGTGCCGTCCCGGGACAGGGGCCTATCGGTTATAGCAATCAGCCC.

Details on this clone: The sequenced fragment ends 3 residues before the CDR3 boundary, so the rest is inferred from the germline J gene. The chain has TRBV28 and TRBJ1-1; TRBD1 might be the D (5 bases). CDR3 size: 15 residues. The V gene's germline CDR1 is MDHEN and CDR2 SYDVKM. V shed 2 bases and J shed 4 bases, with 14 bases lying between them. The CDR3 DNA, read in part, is TGTGCCAGCAGTTTAAGGGGCCCTGAGAGCACTGAA. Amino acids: CASSLRGPESTE. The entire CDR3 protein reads CASSLRGPESTEAFF.

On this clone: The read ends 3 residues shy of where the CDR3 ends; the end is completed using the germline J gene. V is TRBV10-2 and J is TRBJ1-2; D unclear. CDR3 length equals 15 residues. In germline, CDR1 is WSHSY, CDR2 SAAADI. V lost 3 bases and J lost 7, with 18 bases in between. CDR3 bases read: TGCGCCAGCAGTGAATCGCCCCCCGCCCTCGGTGGC. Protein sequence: CASSESPPALGG. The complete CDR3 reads CASSESPPALGGYTF.

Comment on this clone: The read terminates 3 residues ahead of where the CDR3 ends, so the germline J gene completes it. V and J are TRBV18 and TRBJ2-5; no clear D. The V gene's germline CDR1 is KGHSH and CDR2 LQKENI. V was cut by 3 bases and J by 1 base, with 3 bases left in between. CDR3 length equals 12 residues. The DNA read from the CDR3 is TGTGCCAGCTCACCCTCCCAAGAGACC. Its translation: CASSPSQET. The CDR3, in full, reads CASSPSQETQYF.

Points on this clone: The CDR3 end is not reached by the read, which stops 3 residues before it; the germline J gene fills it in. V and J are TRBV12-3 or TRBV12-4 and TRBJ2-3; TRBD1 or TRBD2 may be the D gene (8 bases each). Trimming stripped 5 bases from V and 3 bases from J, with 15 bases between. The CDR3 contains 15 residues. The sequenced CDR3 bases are TGTGCCAGCAGTCGTAGCGGGACAGGTACAGATACG. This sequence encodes CASSRSGTGTDT. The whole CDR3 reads CASSRSGTGTDTQYF.

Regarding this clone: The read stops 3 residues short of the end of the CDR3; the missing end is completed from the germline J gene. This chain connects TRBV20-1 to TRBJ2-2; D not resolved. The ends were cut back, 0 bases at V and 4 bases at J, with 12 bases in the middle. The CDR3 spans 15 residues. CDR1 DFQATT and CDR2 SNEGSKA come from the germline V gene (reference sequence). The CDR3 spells CSARDPQSSTGELFF. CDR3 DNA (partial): TGCAGTGCTAGAGATCCCCAGAGTTCCACCGGGGAG.

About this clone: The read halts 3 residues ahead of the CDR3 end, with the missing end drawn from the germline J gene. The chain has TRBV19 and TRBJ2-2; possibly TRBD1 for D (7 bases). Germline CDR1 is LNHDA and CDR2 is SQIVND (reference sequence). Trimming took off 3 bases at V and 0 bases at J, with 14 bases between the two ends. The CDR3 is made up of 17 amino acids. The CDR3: CASSIRGDRSNTGELFF. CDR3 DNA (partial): TGTGCCAGTAGTATTAGGGGGGACAGATCGAACACCGGGGAG.

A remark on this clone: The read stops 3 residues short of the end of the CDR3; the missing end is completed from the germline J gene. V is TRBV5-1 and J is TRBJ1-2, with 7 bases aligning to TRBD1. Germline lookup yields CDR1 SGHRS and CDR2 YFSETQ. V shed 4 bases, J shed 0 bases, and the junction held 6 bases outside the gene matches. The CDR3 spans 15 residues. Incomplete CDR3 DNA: TGCGCCAGCAGCCCCGGGACAGAAACTAACTATGGC. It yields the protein CASSPGTETNYG. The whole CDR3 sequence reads CASSPGTETNYGYTF.

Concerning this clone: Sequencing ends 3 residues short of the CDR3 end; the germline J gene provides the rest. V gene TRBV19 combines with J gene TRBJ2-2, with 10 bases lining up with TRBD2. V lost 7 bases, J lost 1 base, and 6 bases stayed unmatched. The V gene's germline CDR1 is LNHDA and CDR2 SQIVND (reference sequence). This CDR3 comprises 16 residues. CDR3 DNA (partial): TGTGCCAGTACGGCTAGCGGGGGTTTGAACACCGGGGAG. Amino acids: CASTASGGLNTGE. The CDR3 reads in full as CASTASGGLNTGELFF.

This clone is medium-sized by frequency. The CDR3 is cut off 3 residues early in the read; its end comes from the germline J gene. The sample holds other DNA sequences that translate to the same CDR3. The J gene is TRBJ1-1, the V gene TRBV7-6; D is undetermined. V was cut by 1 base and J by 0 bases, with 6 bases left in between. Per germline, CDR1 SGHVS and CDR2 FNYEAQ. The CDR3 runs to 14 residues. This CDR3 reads CASSLGQLNTEAFF. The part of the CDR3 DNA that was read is TGTGCCAGCAGCTTAGGCCAGTTGAACACTGAA. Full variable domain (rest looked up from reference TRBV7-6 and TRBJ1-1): GAGVSQSPRYKVTKRGQDVALRCDPISGHVSLYWYRQALGQGPEFLTYFNYEAQQDKSGLPNDRFSAERPEGSISTLTIQRTEQRDSAMYRCASSLGQLNTEAFFGQGTRLTVV.